The 17 T cell receptor beta chains given below trace back to one sample, sequenced in a study of somatic mutations in cytotoxic T cells in rheumatoid arthritis. TCRdb's copy holds only in-frame clones and misses some; the assay was immunoSEQ multiplex PCR. The sample consists of tens of thousands of clones, about four fifths of them appearing once. Material for sequencing was CD8+ T cells sorted from blood. The receptors derive from an adult with rheumatoid arthritis.

This clone appeared a single time. The rearrangement links TRBV10-3 to TRBJ2-3; D unclear. The germline CDR1 and CDR2 sequences are ENHRY and SYGVKD. Trimming stripped 1 base from V and 3 bases from J, with 11 bases between. The CDR3 is 15 residues long. CDR3 bases: TGTGCCATCAGTGAGTATCCCCCCGGGACAGATACGCAGTATTTT. This codes for CAISEYPPGTDTQYF.

This sequence joins TRBV4-3 and TRBJ1-1; no clear D. CDR1 is LGHNA and CDR2 is YSLEER in the germline V gene. V shed 1 base and J shed 1 base, with 7 bases lying between them. This CDR3 is 14 amino acids long. For the CDR3, the DNA is TGCGCCAGCAGCCAAGGTCCGAGGAACACTGAAGCTTTCTTT. Translating it yields CASSQGPRNTEAFF.

CDR3 protein: CASSIEWSGSNQPQHF. CDR3 DNA sequence: TGTGCCAGTAGTATAGAATGGAGCGGCAGCAATCAGCCCCAGCATTTT. The chain recombines TRBV19 with TRBJ1-5; D is ambiguous. The germline V and J ends were trimmed by 0 bases and 1 base, with 10 bases remaining between them. The CDR3 is 16 amino acids. Germline CDR1 is LNHDA and CDR2 is SQIVND (reference sequence).

The chain carries TRBV9 and TRBJ1-3, with D maybe TRBD1 (5 bases). This CDR3 region has 13 residues. In germline, CDR1 is SGDLS, CDR2 YYNGEE. Trimming removed 0 bases at V and 4 bases at J, with 5 bases between. CDR3 residues: CASSVGTGNTIYF. The CDR3 DNA reads TGTGCCAGCAGCGTAGGGACAGGAAACACCATATATTTT.

The chain uses TRBV7-8 and TRBJ2-1; D remains unclear. CDR1 is SGHVS, CDR2 FQNEAQ, per germline. V lost 3 bases and J lost 7, with 13 bases in between. The CDR3 sequence is 14 residues long. CDR3 nucleotide sequence: TGTGCCAGCAGCTTTAGTCCGGCCGGGAATGAGCAGTTCTTC. Protein sequence: CASSFSPAGNEQFF.

This clone was picked up a small number of times. The chain links TRBV6-5 to TRBJ1-2, with D uncertain. Trimming pared 2 bases from V and 4 bases from J, leaving 2 bases between. Germline CDR1 is MNHEY and CDR2 is SVGAGI. The CDR3 runs 11 residues. This CDR3 reads CASSYGYGYTF. CDR3 sequence (DNA): TGTGCCAGCAGTTACGGCTATGGCTACACCTTC.

In DNA form, the CDR3 reads TGTGCCAGCAGTGGCACACAGGGGCGATTATATGGCTACACCTTC. It translates to CASSGTQGRLYGYTF. The chain uses TRBV27 and TRBJ1-2; TRBD1 agrees at 7 bases. Trimming at V came to 5 bases and at J to 5 bases, leaving 11 bases not matched to a gene. The CDR3 extends over 15 amino acids. CDR1 and CDR2 from the germline V gene are MNHEY and SMNVEV (reference sequence).

CDR3 residues: CASSAGGDRNTGELFF. Here the CDR3 DNA reads TGTGCCAGCAGTGCTGGGGGCGACAGAAACACCGGGGAGCTGTTTTTT. The chain is built from TRBV2 and TRBJ2-2; D perhaps matches TRBD1 (6 bases). Deletions cut 4 bases from V and 2 bases from J, with 14 bases between. The CDR3 is made up of 16 amino acids. CDR1 and CDR2 from the germline V gene are SNHLY and FYNNEI. The variable domain in full, completed from reference TRBV2 and TRBJ2-2, reads EPEVTQTPSHQVTQMGQEVILRCVPISNHLYFYWYRQILGQKVEFLVSFYNNEISEKSEIFDDQFSVERPDGSNFTLKIRSTKLEDSAMYFCASSAGGDRNTGELFFGEGSRLTVL.

The chain couples TRBV13 to TRBJ2-7; D might be TRBD1 (5 bases). The germline V and J ends were trimmed by 3 bases and 3 bases, with 12 bases remaining between them. This CDR3 is built from 14 residues. Per germline, CDR1 PRHDT and CDR2 FYEKMQ (reference sequence). The DNA for the CDR3 is TGTGCCAGCAGCTTGGGGCAGAAGTACTACGAGCAGTACTTC. Amino acids: CASSLGQKYYEQYF.

The chain has TRBV6-5 and TRBJ1-4; D might be TRBD1 (5 bases). The CDR3 is 13 residues long. Germline lookup yields CDR1 MNHEY and CDR2 SVGAGI. The ends were cut back, 2 bases at V and 8 bases at J, with 9 bases in the middle. For the CDR3, the DNA is TGTGCCAGCAGTTACGGGACGGGGGAAAAACTGTTTTTT. The encoded protein is CASSYGTGEKLFF.

V usage is TRBV27 and J usage is TRBJ1-5, with D possibly TRBD1 on 6 matching bases. Trimming took 8 bases from V and 3 from J, leaving 20 bases between them. Germline assignment: CDR1 MNHEY and CDR2 SMNVEV (reference sequence). The CDR3 loop spans 16 amino acids. In DNA, the CDR3 is TGTGCCAGCGCTATTACAGGGTCATCGTACAATCAGCCCCAGCATTTT. Amino acid sequence: CASAITGSSYNQPQHF.

This sequence joins TRBV6-5 and TRBJ2-2; no reliable D call. This CDR3 is 10 amino acids long. V lost 8 bases to trimming and J lost 4 bases, with 2 bases between them. CDR1 MNHEY and CDR2 SVGAGI come from the germline V gene. The CDR3 bases are TGTGCCAGCGGCACCGGGGAGCTGTTTTTT. Protein sequence: CASGTGELFF.

The V and J genes are TRBV2 and TRBJ2-1; no definite D call. V lost 0 bases and J 2 bases, leaving 8 bases between the germline ends. Germline CDR1 SNHLY, CDR2 FYNNEI. This CDR3 is built from 15 residues. The CDR3 nucleotides read TGTGCCAGCAGTGAAGCCAGGACCGCCTACAATGAGCAGTTCTTC. Encoded protein: CASSEARTAYNEQFF.

This clone was found a few times. The chain is built from TRBV7-2 and TRBJ2-3; 10 nucleotides agree with TRBD2. The CDR3 is made up of 16 amino acids. The germline gives CDR1 SGHTA, CDR2 FQGNSA. V gave up 3 bases and J gave up 2 bases; unmatched junction bases: 5. In DNA form, the CDR3 reads TGTGCCAGCAGCTTTTTAGCGGGGGGACTCACAGATACGCAGTATTTT. Translation: CASSFLAGGLTDTQYF.

This clone was seen a single time. The J gene is TRBJ2-1, the V gene TRBV5-1, with TRBD2 matching over 7 bases. Losses at the gene ends were 0 bases for V and 3 bases for J; bases not matched to a gene: 6. Germline V lookup: CDR1 SGHRS, CDR2 YFSETQ. This CDR3 is 16 amino acids long. The CDR3 sequence is CASSLGSGARYNEQFF. CDR3 nucleotides: TGCGCCAGCAGCTTGGGAAGCGGGGCGCGCTACAATGAGCAGTTCTTC.

The chain links TRBV2 to TRBJ2-3; tentatively, D is TRBD2 (6 bases). This CDR3 comprises 14 residues. Looked up from germline, CDR1 is SNHLY and CDR2 is FYNNEI. V was cut by 3 bases and J by 4 bases, with 11 bases left in between. The CDR3 loop is CASSDGAGPDTQYF. CDR3 DNA sequence: TGTGCCAGCAGTGACGGGGCGGGACCAGATACGCAGTATTTT. Full variable domain (rest looked up from reference TRBV2 and TRBJ2-3): EPEVTQTPSHQVTQMGQEVILRCVPISNHLYFYWYRQILGQKVEFLVSFYNNEISEKSEIFDDQFSVERPDGSNFTLKIRSTKLEDSAMYFCASSDGAGPDTQYFGPGTRLTVL.

The chain has TRBV9 and TRBJ2-2; either TRBD1 or TRBD2 may supply D (5 bases each). Germline V gene data show CDR1 as SGDLS and CDR2 as YYNGEE. The CDR3 totals 15 residues. V lost 4 bases and J 5 bases, leaving 15 bases between the germline ends. CDR3 sequence reads: CASSPGTAPTGELFF. The CDR3 coding sequence is TGTGCCAGCAGCCCCGGGACCGCCCCGACCGGGGAGCTGTTTTTT.